This T cell receptor beta chain originates from a study of blood T cell repertoires in COVID-19. Study in general: Both acute and convalescent COVID-19 samples were obtained from the United States, Italy and Spain. In each case, the material was cDNA or gDNA derived from T cells, B-cell-depleted T cells, or PBMCs.

Between the trimmed V and J ends, which lost 6 bases and 0 bases, there was a span of 12 bases. The CDR3 runs 15 residues. CDR1 SGHAT and CDR2 FQNNGV come from the germline V gene. In the original workflow: Nucleated cell counts were estimated from reference gene primer amplification. The assay was immunoSEQ multiplex PCR, and TCRdb's table has in-frame clones only and misses some. The DNA was the basis for D and trimming; V, J and clone size are from that table. The sample has under 300,000 clones, 81% seen once. The chain recombines TRBV11-2 with TRBJ2-1; D gene uncertain. Sequencing used peripheral blood. The TCR sequence derives from a woman aged 55-70 years with active or convalescent COVID-19. CDR3 residues: CASRLSISSYNEQFF. The CDR3 nucleotides read TGTGCCAGCAGACTCTCTATAAGCTCCTACAATGAGCAGTTCTTC.